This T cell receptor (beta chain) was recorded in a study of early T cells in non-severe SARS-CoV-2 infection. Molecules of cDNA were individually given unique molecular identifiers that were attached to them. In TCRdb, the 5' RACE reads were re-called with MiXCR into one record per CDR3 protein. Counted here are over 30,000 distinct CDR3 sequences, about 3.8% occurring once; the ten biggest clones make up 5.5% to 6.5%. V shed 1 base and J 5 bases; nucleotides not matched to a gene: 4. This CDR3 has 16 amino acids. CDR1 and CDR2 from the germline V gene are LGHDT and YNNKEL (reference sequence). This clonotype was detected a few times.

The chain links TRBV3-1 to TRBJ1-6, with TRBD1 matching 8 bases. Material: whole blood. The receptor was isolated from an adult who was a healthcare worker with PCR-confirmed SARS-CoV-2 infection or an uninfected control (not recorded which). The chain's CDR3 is CASSQGTGGNNSPLHF. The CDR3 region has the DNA TGTGCCAGCAGCCAAGGAACAGGGGGGAATAATTCACCCCTCCACTTT. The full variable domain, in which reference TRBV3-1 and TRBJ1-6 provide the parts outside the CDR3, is DTAVSQTPKYLVTQMGNDKSIKCEQNLGHDTMYWYKQDSKKFLKIMFSYNNKELIINETVPNRFSPKSPDKAHLNLHINSLELGDSAVYFCASSQGTGGNNSPLHFGNGTRLTVT.